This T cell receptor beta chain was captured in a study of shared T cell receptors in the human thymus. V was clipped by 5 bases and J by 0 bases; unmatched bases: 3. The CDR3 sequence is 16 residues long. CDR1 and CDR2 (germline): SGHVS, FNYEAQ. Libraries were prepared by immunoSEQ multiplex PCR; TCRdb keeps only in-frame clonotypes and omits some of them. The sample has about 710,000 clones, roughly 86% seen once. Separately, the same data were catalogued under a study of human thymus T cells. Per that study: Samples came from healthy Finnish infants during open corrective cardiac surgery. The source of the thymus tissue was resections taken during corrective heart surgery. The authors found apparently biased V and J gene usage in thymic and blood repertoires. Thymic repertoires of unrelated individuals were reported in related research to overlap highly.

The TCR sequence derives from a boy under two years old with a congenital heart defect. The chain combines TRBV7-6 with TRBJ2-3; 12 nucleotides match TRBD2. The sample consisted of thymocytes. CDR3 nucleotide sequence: TGTGCCAGCAGCCAAACTAGCGGGGGGAGCACAGATACGCAGTATTTT. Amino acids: CASSQTSGGSTDTQYF.